The rows below give T cell receptor beta chains drawn from one sample of a study of early T cells in non-severe SARS-CoV-2 infection. TCRdb analysed the 5' RACE reads with MiXCR anew, one entry per CDR3 protein. The profile shows over 50,000 distinct CDR3 sequences, approximately 8.4% of them singletons. Source material: whole blood. The source of these receptors is an adult who was a healthcare worker with PCR-confirmed SARS-CoV-2 infection or an uninfected control (not recorded which). CDR3s leave out the opening cysteine and the closing phenylalanine or tryptophan. The size entry is marked missing in some rows and otherwise reads once, few, many or a size class.

clone_size v_call cdr3_length cdr3_aa
- TRBV3-1 12 ASSPTDYPSGQF
many TRBV10-3 10 AIRQGDTEAF
- TRBV7-9 14 ASSSAGQGTNNEQF
many TRBV18 12 ASSPGLARYEQY
- TRBV28 14 ASSFPLAGGTDTQY
few TRBV19 12 ASSAGLAGDEQY
once TRBV7-9 16 ASSHPIAGVNSYNEQF
- TRBV5-1 13 ASSLEGQTQETQY
- TRBV3-1 12 ASSQAGTKNTIY
few TRBV3-1 14 ASSPRLAGTGYEQY
few TRBV6-1 11 ASGTGSSKTQY
- TRBV4-1 12 ASSQALAGETQY
few TRBV6-5 15 ASSYSPYPGQGGEQY
- TRBV20-1 13 SASNVRGSTDTQY
many TRBV20-1 16 SARGFEASAIAKNIQY
few TRBV28 14 ASSFTGGARQETQY
few TRBV6-2/TRBV6-3 16 ASSYSWFPRGLFYEQY
few TRBV9 13 ASSAVDSLNTEAF
- TRBV6-6 12 ASSKGASTGKLF
- TRBV5-4 10 ASREAPGELF
- TRBV5-1 11 ASSLPASDGYT
few TRBV7-8 12 ASSSYTQGEAQY
few TRBV12-3/TRBV12-4 12 ASRSRGMNTEAF
few TRBV20-1 10 SARGTTDTQY
many TRBV21-1 12 ASSEQGRDTEAF
- TRBV30 12 AWSESVSNQPQH
- TRBV20-1 13 SASSDLSSSYEQY
few TRBV3-1 16 ASSQTDRDGTGNTEAF
- TRBV5-6 12 ASSTRGSNQPQH